The 19 T cell receptor beta chains below come from one sample, sequenced in a study of cytomegalovirus exposure and HLA in healthy donors. Vbeta (60) and Jbeta (13) primers were used in the PCR. The assay was immunoSEQ multiplex PCR, and TCRdb's table has in-frame clones only and misses some. Of over 130,000 clones listed, around 80% were seen once; the top ten hold about 1.7%. Sequencing was done on a sample of PBMCs. The receptors were sampled from a man aged 40-49 years in good health and CMV-seronegative.

The chain combines TRBV28 with TRBJ1-5; 8 nucleotides align to TRBD1. Germline V gene sequence: CDR1 MDHEN, CDR2 SYDVKM. The CDR3 length is 14 residues. Trimming cost V 5 bases and J 7 bases; bases outside gene matches: 7. CDR3 nucleotide sequence: TGTGCCAGCAGTCAAACACAGGGGGTCCAGCCCCAGCATTTT. Protein: CASSQTQGVQPQHF.

The V call is TRBV7-2, the J call TRBJ1-4, with 8 bases matching TRBD1. This CDR3 spans 15 amino acids. Per germline, CDR1 SGHTA and CDR2 FQGNSA. The ends lost 6 bases at V and 4 bases at J; junction bases unmatched: 7. CDR3 sequence reads: CASRGGTGVNEKLFF. In nucleotides, the CDR3 is TGTGCCAGCAGGGGGGGGACAGGAGTTAATGAAAAACTGTTTTTT.

The V and J genes are TRBV11-2 and TRBJ1-4; D is undetermined. Germline CDR1 reads SGHAT; CDR2 reads FQNNGV. This CDR3 is 15 amino acids long. Trimming took 4 bases from V and 0 from J, leaving 9 bases between them. CDR3 in DNA: TGTGCCAGCAGCTCCGTCGGAGCAACTAATGAAAAACTGTTTTTT. This encodes CASSSVGATNEKLFF.

The gene calls are TRBV7-2 and TRBJ1-1; no firm D call. Germline CDR1 and CDR2: SGHTA and FQGNSA. The CDR3 has 14 amino acids. V lost 0 bases and J lost 2, with 7 bases in between. CDR3 residues: CASSLALANTEAFF. For the CDR3, the DNA is TGTGCCAGCAGCTTAGCATTGGCAAACACTGAAGCTTTCTTT.

In this sample, this clone turned up once. The gene calls are TRBV28 and TRBJ1-1; D remains ambiguous. V gave up 6 bases and J gave up 2 bases, with 10 bases separating them. Germline CDR1 is MDHEN and CDR2 is SYDVKM. The CDR3 is 13 residues long. CDR3 sequence reads: CASSLEYNTEAFF. The DNA for the CDR3 is TGTGCCAGCAGCCTAGAGTATAACACTGAAGCTTTCTTT.

This clone was picked up one time. The J gene is TRBJ2-1, the V gene TRBV2, with 8 bases lining up with TRBD2. Germline V gives CDR1 SNHLY, CDR2 FYNNEI. The ends lost 10 bases at V and 6 bases at J; junction bases unmatched: 5. The CDR3 runs 12 residues. The CDR3 region is CATPRGANEQFF. The CDR3 nucleotides are TGTGCCACCCCGCGGGGGGCCAATGAGCAGTTCTTC. Looking up the rest from reference TRBV2 and TRBJ2-1 gives the full variable domain: EPEVTQTPSHQVTQMGQEVILRCVPISNHLYFYWYRQILGQKVEFLVSFYNNEISEKSEIFDDQFSVERPDGSNFTLKIRSTKLEDSAMYFCATPRGANEQFFGPGTRLTVL.

This chain connects TRBV30 to TRBJ1-1; D remains ambiguous. Trimming stripped 8 bases from V and 3 bases from J, with 16 bases between. Looked up from germline, CDR1 is GTSNPN and CDR2 is SVGIG (reference sequence). This CDR3 spans 13 amino acids. In DNA, the CDR3 is TGTGCCGGTTTTCCACCAGGATACACTGAAGCTTTCTTT. Translation gives CAGFPPGYTEAFF.

The chain combines TRBV28 with TRBJ2-6, with D uncertain. CDR1 is MDHEN, CDR2 SYDVKM, per germline. The CDR3 loop spans 17 amino acids. V lost 6 bases to trimming and J lost 3 bases, with 18 bases between them. The CDR3 region is CASSSDGFRFGANVLTF. CDR3 sequence (DNA): TGTGCCAGCAGCTCCGACGGGTTTAGGTTTGGGGCCAACGTCCTGACTTTC.

This clone was detected only a few times. V usage is TRBV9 and J usage is TRBJ2-2, with 7 bases fitting TRBD2. The CDR3 is 16 residues long. With 1 base clipped from V and 1 base from J, the junction kept 4 bases outside the gene matches. Germline V gives CDR1 SGDLS, CDR2 YYNGEE. The CDR3 loop reads CASSVTTGGNTGELFF. The DNA for the CDR3 is TGTGCCAGCAGCGTAACGACGGGGGGGAACACCGGGGAGCTGTTTTTT.

The rearrangement links TRBV5-8 to TRBJ1-1; TRBD1 might be the D (5 bases). The CDR3 is made up of 12 amino acids. V dropped 5 bases and J dropped 4 bases, with 9 bases sitting between them. Germline loops: CDR1 SGHTS, CDR2 YDEGEE. CDR3 DNA sequence: TGTGCCAGCAGGTACAGGCCCACTGAAGCTTTCTTT. Amino acids: CASRYRPTEAFF.

The chain uses TRBV25-1 and TRBJ1-4; TRBD1 is a possible D gene (5 bases). Germline assignment: CDR1 MGHDK and CDR2 SYGVNS. Trimming removed 4 bases at V and 0 bases at J, with 9 bases between. This CDR3 region has 15 residues. CDR3 protein: CASSGGFATNEKLFF. The CDR3 region has the DNA TGTGCCAGCAGTGGGGGCTTTGCAACTAATGAAAAACTGTTTTTT.

This chain uses TRBV19 with TRBJ2-2; TRBD2 agrees at 9 bases. V lost 10 bases and J lost 5; bases outside the gene matches: 17. Per the germline V gene, CDR1 is LNHDA and CDR2 is SQIVND (reference sequence). The CDR3 is 17 amino acids. The CDR3 DNA sequence: TGTGCCACCATAGGGACTAGCCCCGGAGGAGAGACCGGGGAGCTGTTTTTT. Its protein product is CATIGTSPGGETGELFF.

This CDR3 is CASAPGASSYTGELFF. DNA of the CDR3: TGTGCCAGCGCCCCCGGAGCGAGCTCCTACACCGGGGAGCTGTTTTTT. The chain links TRBV7-6 to TRBJ2-2; D unclear. Germline V gene data show CDR1 as SGHVS and CDR2 as FNYEAQ. V lost 8 bases and J lost 3, with 19 bases in between. The CDR3 runs 16 residues.

Only a few counts were recorded for this clone. This rearrangement joins TRBV11-2 to TRBJ1-2, with 8 bases lining up with TRBD1. Germline V gene data show CDR1 as SGHAT and CDR2 as FQNNGV. The ends lost 4 bases at V and 7 bases at J; junction bases unmatched: 8. The length of the CDR3 is 14 residues. Here the CDR3 DNA reads TGTGCCAGCAGCTCAGGGGGCGATGAACTTGGCTACACCTTC. Protein sequence: CASSSGGDELGYTF.

The rearrangement links TRBV28 to TRBJ1-5; D gene ambiguous. Trimming cost V 10 bases and J 0 bases, with 10 bases left between them. The CDR3 has 13 amino acids. Per the germline V gene, CDR1 is MDHEN and CDR2 is SYDVKM. The CDR3 loop reads CAIGAASNQPQHF. Here the CDR3 DNA reads TGTGCCATCGGAGCTGCTAGCAATCAGCCCCAGCATTTT.

The V and J genes are TRBV10-3 and TRBJ2-2; 9 bases line up with TRBD2. The V gene's germline CDR1 is ENHRY and CDR2 SYGVKD. This CDR3 region has 15 residues. V lost 0 bases, J lost 4 bases, and 0 bases stayed unmatched. CDR3 sequence reads: CAISESSGGTGELFF. The DNA for the CDR3 is TGTGCCATCAGTGAGTCTAGCGGGGGCACCGGGGAGCTGTTTTTT.

J is TRBJ2-3 and V is TRBV7-9; a possible D gene is TRBD2 (5 bases). CDR3 length: 17 residues. V shed 3 bases and J shed 3 bases, with 19 bases lying between them. Per the germline V gene, CDR1 is SEHNR and CDR2 is FQNEAQ (reference sequence). The CDR3 spells CASSLEWGVELTDTQYF. CDR3 DNA sequence: TGTGCCAGCAGCTTGGAGTGGGGAGTTGAGTTAACAGATACGCAGTATTTT.

The chain employs TRBV2 and TRBJ2-5; weak D call: TRBD2 (7 bases). V dropped 8 bases and J dropped 4 bases, with 26 bases sitting between them. Germline V gives CDR1 SNHLY, CDR2 FYNNEI. CDR3 length: 17 residues. The CDR3 loop reads CASPQPSGGGPGETQYF. The CDR3 DNA is TGTGCCAGCCCCCAACCTAGCGGAGGGGGTCCGGGAGAGACCCAGTACTTC.

J is TRBJ1-4 and V is TRBV7-9, with 11 bases fitting TRBD1. CDR3 size: 17 residues. Germline CDR1 and CDR2: SEHNR and FQNEAQ (reference sequence). After removal of 5 bases from V and 0 bases from J, the junction contained 5 bases not matched to a gene. The CDR3: CASSMGQGEATNEKLFF. The DNA for the CDR3 is TGTGCCAGCAGCATGGGACAGGGGGAGGCAACTAATGAAAAACTGTTTTTT.